This record covers a single TCR beta chain. This clonotype turned up a few times. Its antigen specificity is not known. No base quality information exists; no much larger clone differs at one position. The sample originates from a study of response to subunit inactivated influenza vaccine (dated by TCRdb to the late 2010s). Turning to the overall study: To follow how T cells responded to a trivalent subunit inactivated influenza vaccine, the researchers relied on deep quantitative profiling of the T cell receptor repertoire. The study at large found these results: The authors suggested that each seasonal influenza vaccination may recruit only a limited number of new T cells.

Library construction relied on RT-PCR. The data were produced on an Illumina HiSeq 2500. TCRdb reanalyzed the raw reads on its own, using fastp at Q25 for trimming and MiXCR for clone calling, and kept in-frame beta chains. Rows merge per CDR3 protein into single entries with the most common DNA and genes. The sample table holds some 180,000 distinct CDR3 sequences, of which around 9% were seen once. The ten largest clones take up around 9.9% of the sample. CDR1 and CDR2, looked up from the germline V gene (reference sequence), are GTSNPN and SVGIG. The CDR3 measures 12 amino acids from cysteine to phenylalanine. Only the CDR3 region is kept as DNA, spanning 36 bases read in frame from base 1. V is pruned by 5 bases and J by 7 bases, leaving 3 bases of the junction without a gene match.

The rearrangement joined TRBV30 to TRBJ1-2; TRBD1 matches 11 bases in the middle. The input for sequencing was non-naive T cells sorted from PBMCs, taken on the day of vaccination. According to the study, the label for this sample's cell subset or site signals: memory T cell fraction. This sequence originates from a man aged 45-60 years who received an inactivated influenza vaccine. Donor details come from another sample of the same person, matched by shared clones. The CDR3 loop reads CAWGTGGRGYTF. The nucleotide sequence is given as TGTGCCTGGGGGACAGGGGGACGTGGCTACACCTTC.